This T cell receptor (beta chain) stems from a study of blood T cell repertoires in COVID-19. Germline assignment: CDR1 SQVTM and CDR2 ANQGSEA. V gave up 4 bases and J gave up 4 bases; unmatched junction bases: 5. CDR3 length: 14 amino acids. In this sample, this clone turned up once. Sequenced by immunoSEQ multiplex PCR; TCRdb stores in-frame clones only, minus some. The sample has approximately 120,000 clones; roughly 90% are singletons. The clonotype originates from a human donor with acute or convalescent COVID-19. The donor label of this sample is uncertain. This rearrangement joins TRBV29-1 to TRBJ2-2; 8 nucleotides agree with TRBD1. Input material: peripheral blood. The CDR3 here is CSVGTGSGTGELFF. The CDR3 DNA sequence: TGCAGCGTTGGGACAGGGAGCGGCACCGGGGAGCTGTTTTTT.